This entry lists 21 T cell receptor beta chains sequenced from one sample in a study of CD8 T cells in Susac syndrome. An amount of RNA that ranged from roughly 0.5 to 1 ug was reverse transcribed with random hexamers. MiXCR, run by TCRdb on the immunoSEQ multiplex PCR reads, gives a single entry per CDR3 protein. The sample lists about 180,000 distinct CDR3 sequences; nearly 97% were seen once. The material sequenced was CD4+ T cells from PBMCs. Every receptor here comes from a human donor with multiple sclerosis.

The genes are TRBV20-1 and TRBJ1-5; D unresolved. The germline CDR1 and CDR2 sequences are DFQATT and SNEGSKA (reference sequence). V shed 6 bases and J shed 5 bases, with 14 bases lying between them. This CDR3 is built from 13 residues. The CDR3 coding sequence is TGCAGTGCGCGGGGTAAGGGAGATCAGCCCCAGCATTTT. It yields the protein CSARGKGDQPQHF.

The rearrangement uses TRBV12-5 and TRBJ2-5; D remains unclear. This CDR3 is 14 amino acids long. Trimming stripped 6 bases from V and 2 bases from J, with 13 bases between. In germline, CDR1 is LGHNT, CDR2 FRNRAP. The CDR3 sequence is CASGRGDLQETQYF. CDR3 bases: TGTGCTAGTGGCCGTGGAGACCTTCAAGAGACCCAGTACTTC.

The V call is TRBV28, the J call TRBJ2-5; the D gene is possibly TRBD1 (5 bases). Germline V lookup: CDR1 MDHEN, CDR2 SYDVKM. The CDR3 has 13 amino acids. V was shortened by 6 bases and J by 5 bases, with 13 bases between the two germline ends. CDR3 region: CASRPQGMETQYF. The CDR3 nucleotides read TGTGCCAGCAGGCCCCAGGGTATGGAGACCCAGTACTTC.

The V gene is TRBV27, the J gene TRBJ1-2, with 8 bases aligning to TRBD1. With 5 bases clipped from V and 6 bases from J, the junction kept 14 bases outside the gene matches. The CDR3 consists of 16 residues. Germline assignment: CDR1 MNHEY and CDR2 SMNVEV (reference sequence). The CDR3 DNA sequence: TGTGCCAGCAGTCCGTGGTCAGGGGGCGGTATAGATGGCTACACCTTC. This encodes CASSPWSGGGIDGYTF.

V usage is TRBV6-2 or TRBV6-3 and J usage is TRBJ2-5; 8 bases map to TRBD2. J gave up 7 bases and V 6 bases, and 10 bases lay outside the gene matches. Looked up from germline, CDR1 is MNHEY and CDR2 is SVGEGT. The CDR3 length is 14 residues. The DNA of the CDR3 is TGTGCCAGCAGGAGAGCGGGGGACAAGACGACCCAGTACTTC. It codes for CASRRAGDKTTQYF.

This chain links TRBV11-2 with TRBJ2-7; the D gene is possibly TRBD1 (8 bases). CDR1 and CDR2 from the germline V gene are SGHAT and FQNNGV. Trimming took off 6 bases at V and 6 bases at J, with 18 bases between the two ends. The CDR3 runs 14 residues. This CDR3 reads CASRQGQGGGEQYF. CDR3 DNA: TGTGCCAGCAGACAAGGACAGGGAGGGGGCGAGCAGTACTTC.

V is TRBV30 and J is TRBJ1-1, with D possibly matching TRBD1 (5 bases). The germline V gene encodes CDR1 GTSNPN and CDR2 SVGIG (reference sequence). The CDR3 covers 15 residues. Trimming took off 3 bases at V and 0 bases at J, with 14 bases between the two ends. CDR3 amino acids: CAWSWGGHLNTEAFF. The CDR3, as DNA: TGTGCCTGGAGCTGGGGAGGACACCTGAACACTGAAGCTTTCTTT.

Only one count was recorded for this clonotype. The chain carries TRBV2 and TRBJ1-6; D is possibly TRBD1 (6 bases). Germline V gene data show CDR1 as SNHLY and CDR2 as FYNNEI. The CDR3 runs to 11 residues. With 6 bases removed from V and 13 bases from J, the gap between germline ends came to 10 bases. CDR3 region: CASSRDIPLHF. In DNA, the CDR3 is TGTGCCAGCAGCCGGGACATCCCCCTCCACTTT. Using reference TRBV2 and TRBJ1-6 for the parts outside the CDR3, the full variable domain is EPEVTQTPSHQVTQMGQEVILRCVPISNHLYFYWYRQILGQKVEFLVSFYNNEISEKSEIFDDQFSVERPDGSNFTLKIRSTKLEDSAMYFCASSRDIPLHFGNGTRLTVT.

Worth noting for this clonotype: The junction departs from germline at one end; a sequencing error may be responsible. This rearrangement joins TRBV3-1 to TRBJ1-2, with D possibly being TRBD1 (5 bases). This CDR3 is built from 14 residues. Germline V CDR1 and CDR2: LGHDT, YNNKEL (reference sequence). Here the CDR3 DNA reads TGTGCCAGCAGCCAAGAGTTGCGGGGCCGAGACGCCGCCTTC. Protein sequence: CASSQELRGRDAAF.

The genes are TRBV5-4 and TRBJ2-4; the match to TRBD1 covers 7 bases. Germline V lookup: CDR1 SGHNT, CDR2 YYREEE (reference sequence). Germline trimming cut 0 bases from V and 6 bases from J; bases unmatched to any gene: 0. The CDR3 totals 13 residues. CDR3 loop: CASSLDRGNIQYF. In nucleotides, the CDR3 is TGTGCCAGCAGCTTGGACAGGGGAAACATTCAGTACTTC.

This rearrangement joins TRBV3-1 to TRBJ2-5; 7 positions match TRBD2. V gave up 1 base and J gave up 3 bases; unmatched junction bases: 2. This CDR3 is 14 amino acids long. Germline CDR1 reads LGHDT; CDR2 reads YNNKEL (reference sequence). The CDR3 region is CASSQVRGEETQYF. In DNA form, the CDR3 reads TGTGCCAGCAGCCAAGTTCGGGGGGAAGAGACCCAGTACTTC.

This clonotype was counted between two and nine times. The chain combines TRBV30 with TRBJ1-2; maybe TRBD1 (6 bases). Germline loops: CDR1 GTSNPN, CDR2 SVGIG (reference sequence). V was clipped by 3 bases and J by 2 bases, with 10 bases between them. The CDR3 is made up of 13 amino acids. CDR3 region: CAWRGRGNYGYTF. As DNA, the CDR3 is TGTGCCTGGAGGGGTAGGGGGAACTATGGCTACACCTTC.

The CDR3 reads CASEQSGANVLTF. In DNA form, the CDR3 reads TGTGCCAGTGAACAGTCTGGGGCCAACGTCCTGACTTTC. J is TRBJ2-6 and V is TRBV5-4; no clear D. Trimming took off 8 bases at V and 1 base at J, with 7 bases between the two ends. This CDR3 region has 13 residues. Per the germline V gene, CDR1 is SGHNT and CDR2 is YYREEE (reference sequence).

The J gene is TRBJ2-3, the V gene TRBV20-1; D possibly matches TRBD1 or TRBD2 (5 bases each). Germline CDR1 and CDR2: DFQATT and SNEGSKA (reference sequence). The CDR3 totals 13 residues. The V end was cut by 4 bases, the J end by 4 bases, with 12 bases between. This chain's CDR3 is CSATGALADTQYF. For the CDR3, the DNA is TGCAGTGCTACCGGGGCCTTGGCAGATACGCAGTATTTT.

V and J are TRBV28 and TRBJ1-2, with 8 bases identical to TRBD1. V shed 11 bases and J 8 bases; nucleotides not matched to a gene: 10. The CDR3 is 12 amino acids. CDR1 and CDR2 (germline): MDHEN, SYDVKM. Here the CDR3 reads CAGQGQGGGYTF. In nucleotides, the CDR3 is TGTGCCGGCCAAGGACAGGGTGGAGGCTACACCTTC.

The chain carries TRBV12-3 or TRBV12-4 and TRBJ2-3, with D perhaps matching TRBD1 (6 bases). This CDR3 has 14 amino acids. Trimming shortened V by 5 bases and J by 0 bases, and 9 bases separated the two germline ends. In DNA, the CDR3 is TGTGCCAGCAGTATGACAGGTAGCACAGATACGCAGTATTTT. Translating gives CASSMTGSTDTQYF.

The CDR3 loop reads CASSRTEYGYTF. For the CDR3, the DNA is TGTGCCAGCAGCAGAACAGAATATGGCTACACCTTC. The genes are TRBV9 and TRBJ1-2; D gene unclear. CDR1 and CDR2 from the germline V gene are SGDLS and YYNGEE. The CDR3 has 12 amino acids. V was cut by 4 bases and J by 5 bases, with 9 bases left in between.

CDR3 in DNA: TGTGCCAGCAGCCCCGACCCGGGGGGGTGGGAGACCCAGTACTTC. It is translated as CASSPDPGGWETQYF. The chain recombines TRBV3-1 with TRBJ2-5; TRBD2 matches at 8 bases. CDR3 length equals 15 residues. CDR1 is LGHDT and CDR2 is YNNKEL in the germline V gene (reference sequence). The J segment lost 5 bases and the V segment lost 4 bases, leaving 9 bases of the junction unmatched.

This chain uses TRBV18 with TRBJ1-1, with 7 bases lining up with TRBD1. V shed 3 bases and J 11 bases; nucleotides not matched to a gene: 18. CDR3 length equals 16 residues. CDR1 and CDR2 (germline): KGHSH, LQKENI. CDR3 in amino acids: CASSPPSQTGPKYAFF. CDR3 sequence (DNA): TGTGCCAGCTCACCTCCGAGTCAGACAGGGCCCAAGTACGCTTTCTTT.

The chain uses TRBV4-1 and TRBJ1-6, with unresolved D. The CDR3 has 16 residues. Per the germline V gene, CDR1 is MGHRA and CDR2 is YSYEKL. V dropped 0 bases and J dropped 4 bases, with 10 bases sitting between them. The CDR3 region has the DNA TGCGCCAGCAGCCAAGAAGGGTTGCCTTATAATTCACCCCTCCACTTT. Translation gives CASSQEGLPYNSPLHF.

The genes are TRBV10-3 and TRBJ2-3, with 8 nucleotides matching TRBD2. The CDR3 is 16 amino acids. V shed 4 bases, J shed 2 bases, and the junction held 8 bases outside the gene matches. Germline values: CDR1 ENHRY, CDR2 SYGVKD. CDR3 nucleotides: TGTGCCATCAGTGGCGGTAGCGGGGCCTCCACAGATACGCAGTATTTT. Residues: CAISGGSGASTDTQYF.